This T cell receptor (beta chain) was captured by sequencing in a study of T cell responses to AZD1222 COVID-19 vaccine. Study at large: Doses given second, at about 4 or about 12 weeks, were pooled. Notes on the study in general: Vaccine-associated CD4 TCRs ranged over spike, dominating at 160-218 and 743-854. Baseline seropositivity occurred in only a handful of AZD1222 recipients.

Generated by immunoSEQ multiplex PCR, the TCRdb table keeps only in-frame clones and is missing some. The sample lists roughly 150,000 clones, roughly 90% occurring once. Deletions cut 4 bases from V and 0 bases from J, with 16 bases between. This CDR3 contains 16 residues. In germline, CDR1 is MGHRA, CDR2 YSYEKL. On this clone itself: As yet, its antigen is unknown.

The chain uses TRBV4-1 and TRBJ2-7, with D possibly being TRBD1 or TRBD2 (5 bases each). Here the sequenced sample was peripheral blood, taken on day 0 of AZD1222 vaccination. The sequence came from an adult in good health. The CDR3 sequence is CASSLSGTGSSYEQYF. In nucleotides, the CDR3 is TGCGCCAGCAGCCTATCCGGGACGGGGAGCTCCTACGAGCAGTACTTC.